The next 2 T cell receptor beta chains were all read from a single sample in a study of cytomegalovirus exposure and HLA in healthy donors. Primers for the PCR totalled 60 Vbeta and 13 Jbeta. Sequencing was performed with immunoSEQ multiplex PCR; in TCRdb, only in-frame clones are kept and a portion is missing. The repertoire holds roughly 100,000 clones, just over 70% seen once, with about 0.8% in the top ten. The material sequenced was PBMCs. The receptors shown here come from a boy younger than 18 in good health and CMV-seronegative.

A word on this clone: A read error may produce the germline difference seen at one junction end. The chain carries TRBV10-3 and TRBJ2-3; 10 bases align to TRBD2. This CDR3 region has 16 residues. Germline CDR1 is ENHRY and CDR2 is SYGVKD. CDR3: CAIIEGTSAITDTQYF. The DNA of the CDR3 is TGTGCCATCATTGAGGGGACTAGCGCGATCACAGATACGCAGTATTTT.

The J gene is TRBJ2-3, the V gene TRBV10-1; 7 bases map to TRBD1. The germline CDR1 and CDR2 sequences are WNHNN and SYGVQD (reference sequence). The length of the CDR3 is 18 residues. J was trimmed by 5 bases and V by 0 bases; bases with no gene match: 14. The CDR3 DNA reads as TGCGCCAGCAGTGAGTCGACTCTCGGGCAGGGGGAAGGAGATACGCAGTATTTT. This translates into CASSESTLGQGEGDTQYF.